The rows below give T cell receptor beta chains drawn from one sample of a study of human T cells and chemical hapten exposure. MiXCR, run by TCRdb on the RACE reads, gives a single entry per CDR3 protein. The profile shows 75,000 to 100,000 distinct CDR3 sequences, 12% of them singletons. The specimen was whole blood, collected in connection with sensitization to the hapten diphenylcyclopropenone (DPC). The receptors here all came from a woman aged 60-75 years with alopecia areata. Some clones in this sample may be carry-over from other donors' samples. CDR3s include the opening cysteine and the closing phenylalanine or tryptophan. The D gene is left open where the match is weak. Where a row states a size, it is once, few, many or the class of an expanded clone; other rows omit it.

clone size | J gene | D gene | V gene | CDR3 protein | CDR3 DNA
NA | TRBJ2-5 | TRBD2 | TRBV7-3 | CASSPVRGGWETQYF | TGTGCCAGCAGCCCCGTACGGGGGGGCTGGGAGACCCAGTACTTC
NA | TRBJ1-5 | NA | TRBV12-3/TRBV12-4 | CASTPTVGKGAQHF | TGTGCCAGCACTCCGACAGTGGGCAAGGGGGCCCAGCATTTT
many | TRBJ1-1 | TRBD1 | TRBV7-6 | CASSWGTGQNTEAFF | TGTGCCAGCAGCTGGGGGACAGGGCAGAACACTGAAGCTTTCTTT
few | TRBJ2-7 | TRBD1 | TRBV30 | CAWSVPQGAHDEQYF | TGTGCCTGGAGTGTACCCCAGGGGGCCCACGACGAGCAGTACTTC
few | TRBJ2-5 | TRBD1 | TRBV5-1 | CASSLDRGRRETQYF | TGCGCCAGCAGCTTGGACAGGGGGCGAAGAGAGACCCAGTACTTC
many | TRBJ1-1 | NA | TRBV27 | CASSLLGQPNTEAFF | TGTGCCAGCAGTTTATTAGGACAGCCGAACACTGAAGCTTTCTTT
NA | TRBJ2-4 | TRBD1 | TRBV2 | CASSETGYIQYF | TGTGCCAGCAGTGAGACAGGGTACATTCAGTACTTC
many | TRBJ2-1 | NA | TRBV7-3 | CASSKTGLDNEQFF | TGTGCCAGCAGCAAAACCGGACTGGACAATGAGCAGTTCTTC
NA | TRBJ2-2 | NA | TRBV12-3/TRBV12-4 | CASTPHSSGELFF | TGTGCCAGCACGCCTCATAGCTCCGGGGAGCTGTTTTTT
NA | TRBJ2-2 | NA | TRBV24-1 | CAIRSNKTGELFF | TGTGCCATCAGAAGCAATAAGACCGGGGAGCTGTTTTTT
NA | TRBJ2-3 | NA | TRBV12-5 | CASALSRDRPMAQYF | TGTGCTAGTGCCCTTTCCCGGGACCGACCGATGGCGCAGTATTTT
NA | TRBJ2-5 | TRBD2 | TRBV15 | CATSRGSLAGHRETQYF | TGTGCCACCAGCCGAGGGTCCCTAGCGGGGCACCGGGAGACCCAGTACTTC
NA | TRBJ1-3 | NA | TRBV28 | CASSSGQLNF | TGTGCCAGCAGTTCGGGCCAGCTTAATTTT
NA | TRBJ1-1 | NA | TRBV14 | CASSQVDRPHGAFF | TGTGCCAGCAGCCAAGTTGACAGACCCCATGGGGCTTTCTTT
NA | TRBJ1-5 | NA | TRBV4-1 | CASSQDPLAPRGNQPQHF | TGCGCCAGCAGCCAAGATCCTTTGGCCCCAAGGGGGAATCAGCCCCAGCATTTT
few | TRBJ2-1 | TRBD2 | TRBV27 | CASSLNGGAFYNEQFF | TGTGCCAGCAGCCTGAACGGGGGGGCCTTCTACAATGAGCAGTTCTTC
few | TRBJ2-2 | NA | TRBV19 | CASSRGFTGELFF | TGTGCCAGTAGTCGGGGATTCACCGGGGAGCTGTTTTTT
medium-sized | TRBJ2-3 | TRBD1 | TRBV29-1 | CSVVGDRFNTDTQYF | TGCAGCGTTGTCGGGGACAGGTTTAATACAGATACGCAGTATTTT
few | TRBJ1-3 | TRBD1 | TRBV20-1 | CSVINRGGGNTIYF | TGCAGTGTAATAAACAGGGGAGGTGGAAACACCATATATTTT
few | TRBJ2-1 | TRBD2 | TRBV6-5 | CASRLADNEQFF | TGTGCCAGCAGACTAGCGGACAATGAGCAGTTCTTC
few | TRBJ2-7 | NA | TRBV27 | CASANGGAGPYEQYF | TGTGCCAGCGCGAATGGAGGGGCCGGTCCCTACGAGCAGTACTTC
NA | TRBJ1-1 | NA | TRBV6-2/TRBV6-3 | CASSTFIRGTEAFF | TGTGCCAGCAGCACCTTTATCCGGGGGACTGAAGCTTTCTTT
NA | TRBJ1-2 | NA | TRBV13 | CASSLGAPAANYGYTF | TGTGCCAGCAGCTTAGGGGCCCCCGCGGCTAACTATGGCTACACCTTC
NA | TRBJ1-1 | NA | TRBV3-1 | CASSQQVLAQAFF | TGTGCCAGCAGCCAACAGGTCCTTGCCCAAGCTTTCTTT
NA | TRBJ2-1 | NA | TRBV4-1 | CASSQDGGTQQFF | TGCGCCAGCAGCCAAGATGGCGGGACCCAGCAGTTCTTC
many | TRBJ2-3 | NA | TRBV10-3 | CAISVGVQALTDTQYF | TGTGCCATCAGTGTAGGGGTACAGGCCCTCACAGATACGCAGTATTTT
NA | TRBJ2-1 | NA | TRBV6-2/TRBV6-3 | CASSYGPLFNEQFF | TGTGCCAGCAGTTACGGGCCTTTATTCAATGAGCAGTTCTTC
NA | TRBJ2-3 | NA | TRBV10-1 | CASSDAGPTDTQYF | TGCGCCAGCAGTGATGCAGGCCCCACAGATACGCAGTATTTT
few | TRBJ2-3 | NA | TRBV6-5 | CASSYGGLGSQTDTQYF | TGTGCCAGCAGTTACGGGGGGCTCGGGTCGCAAACAGATACGCAGTATTTT
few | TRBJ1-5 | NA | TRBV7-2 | CASSTTRRRPQHF | TGTGCCAGCAGCACCACCCGTCGACGGCCCCAGCATTTT
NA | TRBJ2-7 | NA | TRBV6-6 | CASSYSIGTGKHEQYF | TGTGCCAGCAGTTACTCGATCGGTACAGGGAAACACGAGCAGTACTTC
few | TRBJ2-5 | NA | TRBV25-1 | CASSEASGTGGETQYF | TGTGCCAGCAGTGAAGCTTCTGGGACGGGCGGGGAGACCCAGTACTTC
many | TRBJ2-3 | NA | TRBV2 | CASSVTQGADTQYF | TGTGCCAGCAGCGTAACACAGGGAGCAGATACGCAGTATTTT
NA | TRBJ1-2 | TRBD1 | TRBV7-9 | CASSLLGTGAGYTF | TGTGCCAGCAGCTTACTTGGTACAGGGGCCGGCTACACCTTC
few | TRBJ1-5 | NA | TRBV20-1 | CSARGQPQHF | TGCAGTGCTAGAGGTCAGCCCCAGCATTTT
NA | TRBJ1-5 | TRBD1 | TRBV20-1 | CSADNRGQPQHF | TGCAGTGCTGACAACAGGGGTCAGCCCCAGCATTTT
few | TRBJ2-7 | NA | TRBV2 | CASSGPRSSYEQYF | TGTGCCAGCAGTGGTCCACGCAGCTCCTACGAGCAGTACTTC
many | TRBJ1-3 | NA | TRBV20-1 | CSAQTENSGNTIYF | TGCAGTGCTCAGACAGAAAACTCTGGAAACACCATATATTTT
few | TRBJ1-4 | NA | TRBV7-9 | CASRRGVGEKLFF | TGTGCCAGCAGGCGGGGTGTGGGTGAAAAACTGTTTTTT
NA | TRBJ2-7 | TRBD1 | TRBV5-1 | CASSLAGQAHEQYF | TGCGCCAGCAGCTTGGCCGGACAGGCCCACGAGCAGTACTTC
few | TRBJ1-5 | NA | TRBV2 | CASSELGSNQPQHF | TGTGCCAGCAGTGAACTGGGCAGCAATCAGCCCCAGCATTTT